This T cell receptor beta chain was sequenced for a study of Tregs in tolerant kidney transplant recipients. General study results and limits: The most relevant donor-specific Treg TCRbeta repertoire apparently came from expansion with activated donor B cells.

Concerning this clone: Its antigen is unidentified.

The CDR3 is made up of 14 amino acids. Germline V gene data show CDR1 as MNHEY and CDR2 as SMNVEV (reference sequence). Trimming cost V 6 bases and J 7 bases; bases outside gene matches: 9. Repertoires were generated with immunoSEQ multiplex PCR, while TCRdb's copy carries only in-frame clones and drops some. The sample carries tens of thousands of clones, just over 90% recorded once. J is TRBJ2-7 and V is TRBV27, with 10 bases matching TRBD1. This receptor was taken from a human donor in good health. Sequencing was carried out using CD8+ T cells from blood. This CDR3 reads CASRPPGQGREQYF. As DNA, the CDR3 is TGTGCCAGCAGACCACCGGGACAGGGGAGGGAGCAGTACTTC.